This TCR beta chain was profiled in a study of regulatory T cells in long-lasting Graves disease. Findings and limits, study-wide: Not thyroid tissue but only peripheral blood was studied. In persistent patients, shared public clonotypes (more than 2,500) outnumbered those in new patients (nearly 1,000). The study found TRBV28, TRBJ1-2 and TRBJ2-5 favored in persistent disease.

This clonotype was seen only a few times. What it recognizes is unknown. The germline V gene has CDR1 SQVTM and CDR2 ANQGSEA. The CDR3 totals 13 residues. The V segment lost 4 bases and the J segment 1 base; nucleotides outside the gene matches: 4. Time point defined: persistent/refractory GD, antithyroid drugs over 5 years with positive TRAb. The TCR library was made from RNA that had been extracted from PBMCs in TRIzol. Assembly of TCR beta libraries relied on iRepertoire HTBI primers together with Arm-PCR of CDR3 regions. A single record per CDR3 protein comes from TCRdb applying MiXCR to the multiplex PCR reads. Of approximately 380,000 distinct CDR3 sequences listed, around 20% are singletons.

The sample in question was peripheral blood mononuclear cells (PBMCs), obtained when the disease was refractory, from a patient treated with antithyroid drugs. The chain combines TRBV29-1 with TRBJ2-7; 7 nucleotides line up with TRBD1. The TCR was taken from a female donor with Graves disease. In nucleotides, the CDR3 is TGCAGCGTTGGTCAGGGGGTTTCCTACGAGCAGTACTTC. It specifies CSVGQGVSYEQYF.